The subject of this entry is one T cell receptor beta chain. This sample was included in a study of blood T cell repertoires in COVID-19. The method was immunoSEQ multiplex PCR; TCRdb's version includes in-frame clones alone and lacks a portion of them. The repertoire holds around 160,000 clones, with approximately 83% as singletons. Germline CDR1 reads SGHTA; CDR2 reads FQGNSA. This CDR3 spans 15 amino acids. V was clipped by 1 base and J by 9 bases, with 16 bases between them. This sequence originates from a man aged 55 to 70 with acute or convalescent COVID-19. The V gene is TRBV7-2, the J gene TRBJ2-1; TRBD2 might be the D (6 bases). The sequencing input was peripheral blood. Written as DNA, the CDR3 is TGTGCCAGCAGCTTAGGGGGAGGCAATGGAGGTGAGCAGTTCTTC. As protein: CASSLGGGNGGEQFF.